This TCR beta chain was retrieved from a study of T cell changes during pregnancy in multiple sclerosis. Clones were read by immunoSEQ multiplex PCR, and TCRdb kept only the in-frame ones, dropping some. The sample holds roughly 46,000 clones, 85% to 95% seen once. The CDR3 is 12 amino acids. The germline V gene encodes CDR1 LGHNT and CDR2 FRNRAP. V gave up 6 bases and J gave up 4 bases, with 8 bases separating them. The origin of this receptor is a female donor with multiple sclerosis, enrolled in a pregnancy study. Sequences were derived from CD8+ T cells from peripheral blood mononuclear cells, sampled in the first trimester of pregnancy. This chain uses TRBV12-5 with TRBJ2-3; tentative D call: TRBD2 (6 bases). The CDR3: CASGWGADTQYF. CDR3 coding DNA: TGTGCTAGTGGCTGGGGGGCAGATACGCAGTATTTT.